A selection of T cell receptor beta chains follows, all from one sample in a study of vaccination and CD4 T cells after COVID-19. TCRdb fed the PCR reads into MiXCR, producing one record per CDR3 protein. The data contain 20,000 to 25,000 distinct CDR3 sequences, roughly 74% of them singletons. These receptors lack a known antigen. The sequenced sample consisted of CD4+ T cells from blood, cultured in vitro. Receptors originate from a human donor who had recovered from COVID-19. Each CDR3 is given with its conserved first and last residue. The D gene is left open where the match is weak. Clone size is stated in some rows and not others, as once, few, many or a class when expanded.

-,TRBJ2-2,TRBD1,TRBV27,TGTGCCAGCAGGACAGGGTCGCGAACCGGGGAGCTGTTTTTT,CASRTGSRTGELFF
-,TRBJ1-1,TRBD1,TRBV7-2,TGTGCCAGCAGCTTAATGGGACAGGGGGCCAGCACTGAAGCTTTCTTT,CASSLMGQGASTEAFF
-,TRBJ2-7,TRBD2,TRBV7-6,TGTGCCAGCAGCCGTACGACACCCGGGACTAGCGGGAGTGTCCCTTTGTACTTC,CASSRTTPGTSGSVPLYF
-,TRBJ1-6,TRBD1,TRBV19,TGTGCCAGTTGGGACAGATGGAATTCACCCCTCCACTTT,CASWDRWNSPLHF
-,TRBJ2-4,-,TRBV4-2,TGTGCCAGCAGCCAACTTGTGGGCAGGGATGGCATTCAGTACTTC,CASSQLVGRDGIQYF
-,TRBJ2-2,TRBD1,TRBV27,TGTGCCAGCAGTTTCCGACAGGGTTCCGGGGAGCTGTTTTTT,CASSFRQGSGELFF
-,TRBJ1-1,-,TRBV21-1,TGTGCCAGCAGCAAAGAGTCCGGGGCGCCCGCTGAAGCTTTCTTT,CASSKESGAPAEAFF
-,TRBJ1-5,TRBD1,TRBV20-1,TGCAGTGCTAGAGAAGGGGGCAGGCAACTCTTCAATCAGCCCCAGCATTTT,CSAREGGRQLFNQPQHF
-,TRBJ1-1,TRBD1,TRBV7-2,TGTGCCAGCAGCTTTATGACAGGGGCAGCTTTCTTT,CASSFMTGAAFF
-,TRBJ2-5,-,TRBV15,TGTGCCACCAGCAGAGATTCGGGGCGGGAGACCCAGTACTTC,CATSRDSGRETQYF
-,TRBJ1-3,-,TRBV7-9,TGTGCCAGCAGCTCGGGGACTTATGGAAACACCATATATTTT,CASSSGTYGNTIYF
-,TRBJ1-6,TRBD1,TRBV7-2,TGTGCCAGCAGCTTGTTCTTAGGGACAGGTCGATCACCCCTCCACTTT,CASSLFLGTGRSPLHF
once,TRBJ2-1,TRBD1,TRBV27,TGTGCCAGCAGTTTAGACAGGGGGGCTGAGCAGTTCTTC,CASSLDRGAEQFF
-,TRBJ2-5,-,TRBV7-2,TGTGCCAGCAGCTTAGAGGGGAAGACCCAGTACTTC,CASSLEGKTQYF
few,TRBJ2-5,TRBD2,TRBV20-1,TGCAGTGCTAAACAGCGGGAGCAATCCCTTGAGACCCAGTACTTC,CSAKQREQSLETQYF
-,TRBJ2-3,-,TRBV6-4,TGTGCCAGCAGTGACCGGGGGAGGACGACAGATACGCAGTATTTT,CASSDRGRTTDTQYF
-,TRBJ1-6,TRBD1,TRBV6-1,TGTGCCAGCAGGCGGACAGGGAATTCACCCCTCCACTTT,CASRRTGNSPLHF
-,TRBJ2-1,TRBD2,TRBV27,TGTGCCAGCAGTGGTAGCGGGCCGAGCTCCTACAATGAGCAGTTCTTC,CASSGSGPSSYNEQFF
-,TRBJ1-2,-,TRBV30,TGTGCCTGGAGTCGGGGGGGCGTAGGCTATGGCTACACCTTC,CAWSRGGVGYGYTF
-,TRBJ2-7,-,TRBV5-6,TGTGCCAGCAGCTTCTGGTCTGGCGGGCGCTCCTACGAGCAGTACTTC,CASSFWSGGRSYEQYF
-,TRBJ2-1,-,TRBV20-1,TGCAGTGCGGGACACCGAGTGAGCTCCTACAATGAGCAGTTCTTC,CSAGHRVSSYNEQFF
few,TRBJ1-6,TRBD1,TRBV25-1,TGTGCCAGCAGGAGGACAGGGACGGTCTTGGATTCACCCCTCCACTTT,CASRRTGTVLDSPLHF
-,TRBJ2-3,-,TRBV20-1,TGCAGTGCTAGTTTGCACACAGATACGCAGTATTTT,CSASLHTDTQYF
-,TRBJ1-2,TRBD1,TRBV11-2,TGTGCCAGCAGCTTGGACAGGGGGCGAGGGAGCTACACCTTC,CASSLDRGRGSYTF
-,TRBJ1-2,-,TRBV5-4,TGTGCCAGCAGCTTGGACACCCTTAATGGCTACACCTTC,CASSLDTLNGYTF
-,TRBJ1-5,-,TRBV20-1,TGCAGTGCTAGCGGTTATCAGCCCCAGCATTTT,CSASGYQPQHF
-,TRBJ2-5,-,TRBV7-9,TGTGCCAGCAGCCCGGTTCTGGAGACCCAGTACTTC,CASSPVLETQYF
-,TRBJ2-7,TRBD1,TRBV7-8,TGTGCCAGCAGCTTAGCCTCGACAGGGGTACGCGAGCAGTACTTC,CASSLASTGVREQYF